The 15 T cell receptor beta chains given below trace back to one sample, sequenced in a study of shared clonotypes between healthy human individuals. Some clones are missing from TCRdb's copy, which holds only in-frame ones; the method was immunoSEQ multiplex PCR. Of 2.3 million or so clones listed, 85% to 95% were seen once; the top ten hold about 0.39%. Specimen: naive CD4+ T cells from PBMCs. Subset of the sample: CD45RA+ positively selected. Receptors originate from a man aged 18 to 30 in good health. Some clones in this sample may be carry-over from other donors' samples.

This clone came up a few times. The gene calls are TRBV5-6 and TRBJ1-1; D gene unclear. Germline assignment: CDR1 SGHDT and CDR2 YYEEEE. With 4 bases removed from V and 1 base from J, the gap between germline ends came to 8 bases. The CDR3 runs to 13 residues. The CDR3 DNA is TGTGCCAGCAGCCCCCCAGGGAACACTGAAGCTTTCTTT. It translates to CASSPPGNTEAFF.

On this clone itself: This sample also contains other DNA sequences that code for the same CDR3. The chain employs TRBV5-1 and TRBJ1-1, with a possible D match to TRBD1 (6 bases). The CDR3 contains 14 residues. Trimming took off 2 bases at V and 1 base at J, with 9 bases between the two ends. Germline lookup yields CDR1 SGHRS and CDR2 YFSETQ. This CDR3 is CASSLFRGNTEAFF. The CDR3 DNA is TGCGCCAGCAGCTTATTCAGGGGGAACACTGAAGCTTTCTTT.

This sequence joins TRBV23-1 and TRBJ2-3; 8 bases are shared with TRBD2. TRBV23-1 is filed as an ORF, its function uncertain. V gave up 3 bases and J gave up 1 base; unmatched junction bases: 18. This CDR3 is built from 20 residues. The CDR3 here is CASSHHRGGHAQGRTDTQYF. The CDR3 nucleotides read TGCGCCAGCAGTCATCATCGGGGGGGACATGCACAGGGCCGCACAGATACGCAGTATTTT.

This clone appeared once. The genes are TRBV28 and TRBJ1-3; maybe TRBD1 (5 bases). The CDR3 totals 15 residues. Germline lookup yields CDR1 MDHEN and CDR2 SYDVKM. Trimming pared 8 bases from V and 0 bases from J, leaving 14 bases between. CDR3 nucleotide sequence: TGTGCCAGCTCCCCCCAGGGAGACTCTGGAAACACCATATATTTT. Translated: CASSPQGDSGNTIYF.

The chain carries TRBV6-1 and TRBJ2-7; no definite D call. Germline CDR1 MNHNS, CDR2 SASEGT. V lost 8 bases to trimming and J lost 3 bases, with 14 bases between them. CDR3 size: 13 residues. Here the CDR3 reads CASLVWGGYEQYF. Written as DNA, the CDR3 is TGTGCCAGCTTAGTTTGGGGTGGCTACGAGCAGTACTTC.

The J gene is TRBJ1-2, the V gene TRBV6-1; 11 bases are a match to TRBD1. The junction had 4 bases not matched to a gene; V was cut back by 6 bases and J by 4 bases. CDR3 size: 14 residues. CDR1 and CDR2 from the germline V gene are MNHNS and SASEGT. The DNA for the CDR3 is TGTGCCAGCAGCGCTGGGACAGGGGGCTATGGCTACACCTTC. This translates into CASSAGTGGYGYTF.

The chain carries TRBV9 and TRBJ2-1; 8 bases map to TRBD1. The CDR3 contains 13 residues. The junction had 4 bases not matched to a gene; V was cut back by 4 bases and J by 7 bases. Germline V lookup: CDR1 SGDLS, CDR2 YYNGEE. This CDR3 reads CASSRDRWNEQFF. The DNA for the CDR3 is TGTGCCAGCAGCAGGGACAGGTGGAATGAGCAGTTCTTC.

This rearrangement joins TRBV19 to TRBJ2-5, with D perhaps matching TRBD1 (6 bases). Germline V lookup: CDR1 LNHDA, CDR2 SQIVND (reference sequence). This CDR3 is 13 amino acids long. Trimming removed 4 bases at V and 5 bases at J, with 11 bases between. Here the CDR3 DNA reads TGTGCCAGTAGTAACAGGGCATATGAGACCCAGTACTTC. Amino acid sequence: CASSNRAYETQYF.

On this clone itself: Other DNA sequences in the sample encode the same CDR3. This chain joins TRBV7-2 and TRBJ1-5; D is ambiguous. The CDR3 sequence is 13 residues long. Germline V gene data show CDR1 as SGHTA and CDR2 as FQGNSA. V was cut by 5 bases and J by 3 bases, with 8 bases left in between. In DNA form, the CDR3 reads TGTGCCAGCAGCCTCTCATACAATCAGCCCCAGCATTTT. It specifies CASSLSYNQPQHF. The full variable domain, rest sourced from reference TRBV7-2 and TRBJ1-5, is GAGVSQSPSNKVTEKGKDVELRCDPISGHTALYWYRQSLGQGLEFLIYFQGNSAPDKSGLPSDRFSAERTGGSVSTLTIQRTQQEDSAVYLCASSLSYNQPQHFGDGTRLSIL.

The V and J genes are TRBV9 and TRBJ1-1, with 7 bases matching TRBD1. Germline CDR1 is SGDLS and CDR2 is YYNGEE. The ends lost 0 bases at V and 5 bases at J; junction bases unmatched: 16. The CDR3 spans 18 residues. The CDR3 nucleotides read TGTGCCAGCAGCGTAGAACCCCTACAACAGGGGCGTTTAACTGAAGCTTTCTTT. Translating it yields CASSVEPLQQGRLTEAFF.

CDR3 nucleotides: TGCGCCAGCAGCGCGACAGGGGTTCCACCTAATGAAAAACTGTTTTTT. Amino acids: CASSATGVPPNEKLFF. The chain combines TRBV5-1 with TRBJ1-4; 8 bases line up with TRBD1. V gave up 4 bases and J gave up 3 bases; unmatched junction bases: 8. This CDR3 is built from 16 residues. Germline V gives CDR1 SGHRS, CDR2 YFSETQ. Variable domain in full (rest from reference TRBV5-1 and TRBJ1-4): KAGVTQTPRYLIKTRGQQVTLSCSPISGHRSVSWYQQTPGQGLQFLFEYFSETQRNKGNFPGRFSGRQFSNSRSEMNVSTLELGDSALYLCASSATGVPPNEKLFFGSGTQLSVL.

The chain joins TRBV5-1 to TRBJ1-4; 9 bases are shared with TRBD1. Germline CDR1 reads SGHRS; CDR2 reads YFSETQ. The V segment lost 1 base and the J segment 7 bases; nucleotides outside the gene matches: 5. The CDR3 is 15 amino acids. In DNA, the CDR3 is TGCGCCAGCAGCTTGTGGGGACAGGGATCTGAAAAACTGTTTTTT. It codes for CASSLWGQGSEKLFF.

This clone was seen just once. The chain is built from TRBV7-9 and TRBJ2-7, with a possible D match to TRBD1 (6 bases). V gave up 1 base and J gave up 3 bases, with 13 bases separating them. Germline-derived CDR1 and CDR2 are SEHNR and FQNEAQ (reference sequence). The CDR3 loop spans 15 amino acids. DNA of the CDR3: TGTGCCAGCAGCTTAGATACAGGGTCCTACTACGAGCAGTACTTC. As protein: CASSLDTGSYYEQYF. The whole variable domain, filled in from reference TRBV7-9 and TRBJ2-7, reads DTGVSQNPRHKITKRGQNVTFRCDPISEHNRLYWYRQTLGQGPEFLTYFQNEAQLEKSRLLSDRFSAERPKGSFSTLEIQRTEQGDSAMYLCASSLDTGSYYEQYFGPGTRLTVT.

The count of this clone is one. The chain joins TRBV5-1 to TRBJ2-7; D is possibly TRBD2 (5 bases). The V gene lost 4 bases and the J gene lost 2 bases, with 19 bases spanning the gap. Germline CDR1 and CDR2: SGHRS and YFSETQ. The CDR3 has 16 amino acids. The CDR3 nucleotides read TGCGCCAGCAGCCCGACCGGCGGAGGCGTCGCCTACGAGCAGTACTTC. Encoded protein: CASSPTGGGVAYEQYF.

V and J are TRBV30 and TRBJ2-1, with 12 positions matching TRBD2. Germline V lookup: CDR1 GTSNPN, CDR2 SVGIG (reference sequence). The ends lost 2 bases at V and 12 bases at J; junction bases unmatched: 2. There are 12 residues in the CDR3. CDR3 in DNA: TGTGCCTGGAGTCAGACTAGCGGGGGGCAGTTCTTC. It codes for CAWSQTSGGQFF.